The 17 T cell receptor beta chains below all came from one sample that was sequenced in a study of T cells in tumors after PD-1 blockade. Profiling relied on immunoSEQ multiplex PCR, and the TCRdb table lists in-frame clones only, not all of them. This table holds approximately 59,000 clones, 80% found once. The source material was PBMCs, sampled before anti-PD-1 treatment. The receptors derive from a human donor with basal cell carcinoma.

The V gene is TRBV5-6, the J gene TRBJ2-2; no definite D call. Trimming cost V 3 bases and J 2 bases, with 8 bases left between them. From germline, CDR1 is SGHDT and CDR2 YYEEEE. This CDR3 comprises 14 residues. Here the CDR3 reads CASSWTGNTGELFF. DNA for the CDR3: TGTGCCAGCAGCTGGACGGGTAACACCGGGGAGCTGTTTTTT.

The rearrangement links TRBV10-1 to TRBJ2-1; 9 positions match TRBD1. The CDR3 is 15 residues long. The germline V gene encodes CDR1 WNHNN and CDR2 SYGVQD (reference sequence). Losses at the gene ends were 5 bases for V and 5 bases for J; bases not matched to a gene: 7. CDR3 sequence reads: CASSLTRTGDNEQFF. The CDR3 DNA follows: TGCGCCAGCAGTTTAACTAGGACAGGGGACAATGAGCAGTTCTTC.

The chain joins TRBV5-5 to TRBJ1-1; 7 positions match TRBD1. V gave up 1 base and J gave up 0 bases; unmatched junction bases: 9. CDR3 size: 17 residues. Germline V lookup: CDR1 SGHKS, CDR2 YYEKEE (reference sequence). The CDR3 sequence: CASSLTLQTGMNTEAFF. The DNA for the CDR3 is TGTGCCAGCAGCTTGACCCTCCAGACAGGGATGAACACTGAAGCTTTCTTT.

The V and J genes are TRBV5-1 and TRBJ2-3; D is undetermined. The CDR3 has 13 amino acids. Germline V gives CDR1 SGHRS, CDR2 YFSETQ. V was shortened by 1 base and J by 1 base, with 4 bases between the two germline ends. Written as DNA, the CDR3 is TGCGCCAGCAGCTTGACAGGCACAGATACGCAGTATTTT. Its translation is CASSLTGTDTQYF.

With respect to this clone: This CDR3 is also generated by other DNA sequences in the sample. This chain uses TRBV5-1 with TRBJ2-7, with 9 bases that match TRBD1. The CDR3 length is 13 residues. The V gene end was trimmed by 4 bases and the J gene end by 4 bases; junction bases not matched to a gene: 3. Germline V gene lookup returns CDR1 SGHRS and CDR2 YFSETQ. The CDR3 DNA is TGCGCCAGCAGCAGGGACAGGGATTACGAGCAGTACTTC. This sequence encodes CASSRDRDYEQYF. Filled out from reference TRBV5-1 and TRBJ2-7, the complete variable domain reads KAGVTQTPRYLIKTRGQQVTLSCSPISGHRSVSWYQQTPGQGLQFLFEYFSETQRNKGNFPGRFSGRQFSNSRSEMNVSTLELGDSALYLCASSRDRDYEQYFGPGTRLTVT.

J is TRBJ2-3 and V is TRBV10-2; D is undetermined. CDR3 size: 14 residues. Between the trimmed V and J ends, which lost 2 bases and 3 bases, there was a span of 9 bases. Germline lookup yields CDR1 WSHSY and CDR2 SAAADI. Here the CDR3 reads CASSEGFITDTQYF. Here the CDR3 DNA reads TGCGCCAGCAGTGAGGGCTTTATAACAGATACGCAGTATTTT.

J is TRBJ1-2 and V is TRBV5-4; D is unclear. CDR3 size: 17 residues. Per germline, CDR1 SGHNT and CDR2 YYREEE (reference sequence). V dropped 3 bases and J dropped 1 base, with 19 bases sitting between them. This CDR3 reads CASSSTSVFWGNYGYTF. As DNA, the CDR3 is TGTGCCAGCAGCTCCACATCCGTGTTTTGGGGTAACTATGGCTACACCTTC.

This chain links TRBV27 with TRBJ2-7; 7 bases map to TRBD1. Germline V gene data show CDR1 as MNHEY and CDR2 as SMNVEV (reference sequence). The V gene end was trimmed by 0 bases and the J gene end by 2 bases; junction bases not matched to a gene: 4. The CDR3 consists of 15 residues. The CDR3 nucleotides are TGTGCCAGCAGTTTATCGTTGGGACAGACCTACGAGCAGTACTTC. Its translation: CASSLSLGQTYEQYF.

This chain joins TRBV28 and TRBJ1-2, with D unresolved. V dropped 2 bases and J dropped 7 bases, with 11 bases sitting between them. The germline gives CDR1 MDHEN, CDR2 SYDVKM. This CDR3 region has 13 residues. CDR3 loop: CASSLTPFRGYTF. As DNA, the CDR3 is TGTGCCAGCAGTTTAACCCCTTTCCGTGGCTACACCTTC.

Here the CDR3 reads CASSSQGERTDTQYF. CDR3 sequence (DNA): TGCGCCAGCAGCTCACAGGGGGAGAGGACAGATACGCAGTATTTT. The chain uses TRBV5-1 and TRBJ2-3; 8 bases agree with TRBD1. The CDR3 extends over 15 amino acids. J lost 3 bases, V lost 3 bases, and 6 bases had no gene match. Germline CDR1 is SGHRS and CDR2 is YFSETQ.

CDR3 DNA: TGTGCCAGCAGCGTGAGGGGGGCAGACAATGAGCAGTTCTTC. This translates into CASSVRGADNEQFF. This chain joins TRBV9 and TRBJ2-1; tentatively, D is TRBD1 or TRBD2 (6 bases each). The germline V gene has CDR1 SGDLS and CDR2 YYNGEE. This CDR3 has 14 residues. V lost 2 bases, J lost 5 bases, and 11 bases lay in between. Supplemented by reference TRBV9 and TRBJ2-1, the full variable domain reads DSGVTQTPKHLITATGQRVTLRCSPRSGDLSVYWYQQSLDQGLQFLIQYYNGEERAKGNILERFSAQQFPDLHSELNLSSLELGDSALYFCASSVRGADNEQFFGPGTRLTVL.

The chain carries TRBV12-3 or TRBV12-4 and TRBJ1-1; no clear D gene. With 3 bases removed from V and 0 bases from J, the gap between germline ends came to 5 bases. This CDR3 spans 13 amino acids. This CDR3 is CASSFNLNTEAFF. The CDR3 DNA follows: TGTGCCAGCAGTTTTAACTTGAACACTGAAGCTTTCTTT.

This clone has just one count. The chain couples TRBV9 to TRBJ2-5; D perhaps matches TRBD1 (5 bases). This CDR3 is built from 14 residues. Deletions cut 1 base from V and 4 bases from J, with 11 bases between. Germline V gene data show CDR1 as SGDLS and CDR2 as YYNGEE. CDR3 bases: TGTGCCAGCAGCGTAAGCTGGGGCGTAGAGACCCAGTACTTC. Translated, it gives CASSVSWGVETQYF.

The chain is built from TRBV5-1 and TRBJ1-1, with D perhaps TRBD1 (6 bases). Trimming took off 2 bases at V and 0 bases at J, with 11 bases between the two ends. Germline V gene data show CDR1 as SGHRS and CDR2 as YFSETQ. The CDR3 contains 15 residues. This CDR3 is CASSFVDRLNTEAFF. The CDR3 nucleotides read TGCGCCAGCAGCTTCGTAGACAGGTTGAACACTGAAGCTTTCTTT.

This clone showed up just a few times. This chain links TRBV12-5 with TRBJ2-5; no clear D. The germline gives CDR1 LGHNT, CDR2 FRNRAP. V lost 4 bases and J 4 bases, leaving 10 bases between the germline ends. The CDR3 runs to 13 residues. CDR3 sequence: CASGWAKGETQYF. Written as DNA, the CDR3 is TGTGCTAGTGGTTGGGCGAAGGGAGAGACCCAGTACTTC. Full variable domain (rest looked up from reference TRBV12-5 and TRBJ2-5): DARVTQTPRHKVTEMGQEVTMRCQPILGHNTVFWYRQTMMQGLELLAYFRNRAPLDDSGMPKDRFSAEMPDATLATLKIQPSEPRDSAVYFCASGWAKGETQYFGPGTRLLVL.

The J gene is TRBJ2-5, the V gene TRBV4-2; 12 nucleotides agree with TRBD2. This CDR3 has 18 amino acids. J gave up 2 bases and V 1 base, and 8 bases lay outside the gene matches. Germline CDR1 LGHNA, CDR2 YNFKEQ. CDR3 loop: CASSQVASGGAGQETQYF. The DNA for the CDR3 is TGTGCCAGCAGCCAAGTGGCTAGCGGGGGGGCCGGGCAAGAGACCCAGTACTTC.

The genes are TRBV6-5 and TRBJ1-2; no clear D. Germline V gene data show CDR1 as MNHEY and CDR2 as SVGAGI. This CDR3 spans 13 amino acids. Trimming left V 2 bases short and J 4 bases short, with 8 bases between. The CDR3 here is CASSYDMLYGYTF. CDR3 sequence (DNA): TGTGCCAGCAGTTACGACATGCTCTATGGCTACACCTTC.